This TCR beta chain originates from a study of cytomegalovirus exposure and HLA in healthy donors. General study points: The authors listed 150 or so TCR beta chains as cytomegalovirus-associated.

V gave up 6 bases and J gave up 11 bases; unmatched junction bases: 12. Germline V CDR1 and CDR2: MDHEN, SYDVKM. The CDR3 covers 14 residues. Of note for this clone: The antigen remains unidentified.

Use of 60 Vbeta and 13 Jbeta primers characterized the PCR. Assay used: immunoSEQ multiplex PCR; TCRdb lists only in-frame clones, some missing. The sample gives more than 140,000 clones, approximately 80% of which show up once; approximately 5.5% is in the top ten. The chain uses TRBV28 and TRBJ2-5, with 10 bases fitting TRBD1. Specimen: PBMCs. The sequence derives from a man aged 30-40 years in good health and CMV-seropositive. CDR3 residues: CASRTDRGAREQYF. CDR3 coding DNA: TGTGCCAGCAGAACGGACAGGGGGGCTCGAGAGCAGTACTTC.